This T cell receptor beta chain was captured by sequencing in a study of T cells after yellow fever vaccination. Via MiXCR, TCRdb re-called the 5' RACE reads, giving one row per CDR3 protein. The sample contains tens of thousands of distinct CDR3 sequences, just under 8% of which appear only once. General study findings and limits: Once the booster was given, most primary-vaccination clones reappeared, at around 96% for CD4 and 88% for CD8.

Germline-derived CDR1 and CDR2 are SGHVS and FQNEAQ. CDR3 length: 12 residues. V was clipped by 1 base and J by 11 bases, with 11 bases between them. This clonotype was detected many times. No antigen is known for it. This TCR came from a man aged 25 to 40 who received the YFV17D yellow fever vaccine. The input for sequencing was CD8+ T cells sorted from PBMCs, taken on the day of the yellow fever booster vaccination. This sequence joins TRBV7-8 and TRBJ1-1; D not certain. The CDR3: CASSLDQETAFF. The CDR3 region has the DNA TGTGCCAGCAGCTTAGACCAGGAAACGGCTTTCTTT.